The T cell receptor beta chain described here comes from a study of cytomegalovirus exposure and HLA in healthy donors. Study-wide points: Most TCR sequences showed up rarely, but some public TCRs showed up in many donors.

Repertoires were generated with immunoSEQ multiplex PCR, while TCRdb's copy carries only in-frame clones and drops some. Here the sample spans around 34,000 clones, about 93% being singletons. The CDR3 totals 16 residues. CDR1 and CDR2 from the germline V gene are MNHEY and SVGAGI. Trimming left V 2 bases short and J 8 bases short, with 19 bases between. A word on this clone: Its specificity is unknown.

The V gene is TRBV6-5, the J gene TRBJ1-3, with unresolved D. This clonotype originated in a man between 18 and 35 years old in good health and CMV-seronegative. The sequenced sample consisted of PBMCs. Here the CDR3 DNA reads TGTGCCAGCAGTTACCAAACCCCGGTTGGACTATACACCATATATTTT. This sequence encodes CASSYQTPVGLYTIYF.